This T cell receptor (beta chain) was recovered during a study of T cell responses to AZD1222 COVID-19 vaccine. Whole-study results and caveats: Repertoires were obtained solely post-peak T cell response.

Data came from immunoSEQ multiplex PCR; TCRdb stores just in-frame clones and leaves some out. The table has 130,000 or so clones, approximately 91% seen once; the top ten hold 1.5% to 2%. In this sample, this clone turned up once. What it recognizes is unknown. Material: peripheral blood, obtained on day 0 of AZD1222 vaccination. The origin of this receptor is an adult in good health.

The CDR3 DNA sequence: TGTGCCAGCAGCCCGAGCGGCACACGGGGCTACACCTTC. This encodes CASSPSGTRGYTF. This rearrangement joins TRBV12-3 or TRBV12-4 to TRBJ1-2; D gene ambiguous. V was clipped by 6 bases and J by 8 bases, with 16 bases between them. The CDR3 covers 13 residues.